This TCR beta chain was observed in a study of T cell responses to AZD1222 COVID-19 vaccine (dated by TCRdb to 2020 to 2023). For the study in its entirety: Because spike-specific TCR depth and breadth did not differ between the two schedules, AZD1222 recipients who got a second dose at roughly 4 weeks were pooled with those who got a second dose at roughly 12 weeks. A total of roughly 240 trial participants underwent TCR sequencing, of whom approximately 210 received two doses of AZD1222 and about 25 received two doses of the MenACWY control vaccine. Trial participants were enrolled by age into 18-55, 56-69 and 70-plus year subgroups, with roughly 160, 29 and 62 TCR-sequenced participants respectively.

Study-wide findings and limitations: Reportedly, almost half of the unique spike-specific TCRs recognized epitopes lying outside the regions that are mutated in the B.1.351 and B.1.1.7 variants. In the small 56-69-year group, the increase in depth fell short of significance, most likely because of low power. Because no day 14 peak-response samples were available, the repertoires could be characterized only after the peak T cell response. Most participants were white British and females outnumbered males, and the authors suggested that clonal diversity may have been underestimated. After two AZD1222 doses, both the breadth and the depth of spike-specific TCRs were significantly higher than at day 0 and than in MenACWY recipients. Only 5 to 7 AZD1222 recipients were SARS-CoV-2 seropositive at baseline, limiting conclusions about previously exposed vaccinees. Vaccine-associated CD4 TCRs spanned the whole spike protein, with dominant responses in regions 160-218 and 743-854.

The sample holds a few counts of this clone. The antigen this receptor binds is unknown. No base-level quality is on record; no much larger clone is a single base apart. Including the terminal cysteine and phenylalanine, the CDR3 comprises 12 residues. The only DNA kept is the CDR3, 36 bases in frame from the first base. The junction carries 10 bases between V and J, which are trimmed by 5 bases and 6 bases respectively. The germline V gene encodes CDR1 SGHTA and CDR2 FQGTGA. The CDR3 regions of human TCRbeta chains were subjected to immunosequencing. On the study's bioinformatics: Repertoire TCRs were checked for matches against a reference library of SARS-CoV-2-specific TCRs that had been generated using the MIRA antigen-specificity platform. Breadth meant the fraction of unique TCRs that were SARS-CoV-2-associated, whereas depth meant the fraction of total T cells that were SARS-CoV-2-associated. Using the MIRA data, each spike-specific TCR was assigned both to the spike region to which the TCR was reactive and to a CD4 or CD8 class. Log10-transformed breadth and depth values were compared by one-way ANOVA with Sidak's multiple comparisons tests. TCRdb's version of the immuneACCESS table is confined to in-frame rearrangements and falls short of the full clone set. An unresolved V gene accounts for under half of the shortfall where checked; the remainder is of unknown origin. The V and J calls and clone size come from that table; D and trimming were worked out from the DNA. In this sample the table shows fewer than 110,000 clones, about 90% of which occur a single time. About 6.6% of the sample rests with the top ten.

Sample time point, as interpreted from the label and publication: baseline before first vaccination. The vaccinee samples were drawn from two UK trials, COV001 and COV002, one of which was a single-blind randomized controlled phase 2/3 trial testing AZD1222 (ChAdOx1 nCoV-19) in healthy adults. Trial participant PBMC samples were collected at day 0 and day 28 after the second dose for TCRbeta chain sequencing. This chain joins TRBV7-3 to TRBJ1-2, with the D gene not clear enough to name. The specimen comprised peripheral blood, sampled on day 0 of AZD1222 vaccination. The sequence was obtained from an adult in good health. For the CDR3, the sequence is CASSRPGDGYTF. In nucleotides, the sequence is TGTGCCAGCAGCCGCCCTGGGGATGGCTACACCTTC.